This T cell receptor beta chain was documented in a study of control samples from healthy donors and cancer patients (dated by TCRdb to about 2020). The library was generated by the immunoSEQ multiplex PCR assay. In TCRdb, the immuneACCESS table is reduced to in-frame sequences with V and J assigned. These tables do not hold every clone; where another copy was compared, an unresolved V gene accounts for under half, and the others remain unexplained. The table for this sample lists roughly 370,000 clones; 80% to 95% of them were counted only once. The ten largest clones add up to around 6.5% of the sample. Germline trimming: 5 bases from V, 8 bases from J; junction bases outside gene matches: 3. Reading from cysteine to phenylalanine, the CDR3 counts 12 amino acids. Just the 36-base CDR3 DNA is kept, in frame starting at base 1. The germline V gene encodes CDR1 SGHVS and CDR2 FQNEAQ. Concerning this clone itself: This receptor's antigen is unknown. No qualities accompany the bases; no much larger clone lies one base away.

Sequences were obtained from PBMCs. The receptor chain draws on TRBV7-8 and TRBJ1-5; a stretch of 7 junction bases matches TRBD1. This receptor was identified in a man between 35 and 55 years old with head and neck cancer. The bases read TGTGCCAGCAGCCAGGGGGGGGAGCCCCAGCATTTT. Protein translation: CASSQGGEPQHF.